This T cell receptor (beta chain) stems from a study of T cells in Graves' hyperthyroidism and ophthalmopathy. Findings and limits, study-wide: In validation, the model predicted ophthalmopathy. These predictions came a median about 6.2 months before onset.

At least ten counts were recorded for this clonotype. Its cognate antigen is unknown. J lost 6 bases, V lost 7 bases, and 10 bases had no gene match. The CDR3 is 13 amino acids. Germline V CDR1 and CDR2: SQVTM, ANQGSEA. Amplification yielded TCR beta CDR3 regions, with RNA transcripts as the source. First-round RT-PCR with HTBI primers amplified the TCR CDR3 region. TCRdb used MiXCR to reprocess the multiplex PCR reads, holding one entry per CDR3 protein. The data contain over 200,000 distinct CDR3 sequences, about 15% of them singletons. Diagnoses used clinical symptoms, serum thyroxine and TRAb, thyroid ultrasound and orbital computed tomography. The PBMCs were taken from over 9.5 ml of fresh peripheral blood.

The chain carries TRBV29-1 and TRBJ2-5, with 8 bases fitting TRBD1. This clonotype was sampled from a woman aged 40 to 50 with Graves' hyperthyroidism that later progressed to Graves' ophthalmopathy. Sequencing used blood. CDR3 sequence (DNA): TGCAGCGCCAGAGGACAGGGTGGAAAGACCCAGTACTTC. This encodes CSARGQGGKTQYF.